This T cell receptor beta chain was recorded in a study of regulatory T cells in long-lasting Graves disease. This clonotype was counted ten times or more. Both iRepertoire HTBI primers and Arm-PCR of CDR3 regions were used to build the TCR beta libraries. From the multiplex PCR reads, TCRdb called clonotypes with MiXCR, one entry per CDR3 protein. The table includes about 500,000 distinct CDR3 sequences, about 12% detected once. Stated time point: newly diagnosed GD, antithyroid drugs for less than 3 months. From RNA extracted from PBMCs, the TCR library was made. From an endocrinology department in Xi'an, China, came the patients. This same sample was also taken into another study, of T cells in Graves' hyperthyroidism and ophthalmopathy.

This material consisted of peripheral blood mononuclear cells (PBMCs), taken at new diagnosis, from a patient treated with antithyroid drugs. The TCR was taken from a woman under 40 with Graves disease.

This chain's CDR3 is CSARGLGGVGTEAFF. CDR3 DNA: TGCAGTGCTAGAGGACTAGGAGGGGTTGGCACTGAAGCTTTCTTT. The V call is TRBV20-1, the J call TRBJ1-1; D possibly corresponds to TRBD1 (5 bases). The germline V gene has CDR1 DFQATT and CDR2 SNEGSKA (reference sequence). The CDR3 length is 15 residues. The V and J ends lost 1 base and 4 bases respectively, with 16 bases between them.